This TCR beta chain was identified in a study of T cell responses to AZD1222 COVID-19 vaccine. The study's findings and limits: Most donors were white British and more were female, and clonal diversity was possibly underestimated. Of spike-specific TCRs, nearly half reportedly target regions left unmutated in variants.

To note about this clone: The target antigen is unknown.

Using immunoSEQ multiplex PCR, the repertoire was profiled, and TCRdb retains in-frame clones only, with some absent. The sample lists tens of thousands of clones, under 95% occurring once. Germline CDR1 reads MNHEY; CDR2 reads SMNVEV (reference sequence). The V gene lost 2 bases and the J gene lost 5 bases, with 12 bases spanning the gap. The CDR3 totals 14 residues. This receptor was taken from an adult in good health. The specimen was peripheral blood, collected on day 0 of MenACWY control vaccination. The chain is built from TRBV27 and TRBJ1-1, with TRBD1 as a possible D gene (5 bases). CDR3 DNA sequence: TGTGCCAGCAGTTTAAAGGGCCCAGGGACTGAAGCTTTCTTT. This translates into CASSLKGPGTEAFF.